A selection of T cell receptor beta chains follows, all from one sample in a study of lymphopenia after photon versus proton radiotherapy. Using immunoSEQ multiplex PCR, the repertoire was profiled, and TCRdb retains in-frame clones only, with some absent. This table has approximately 45,000 clones, approximately 83% appearing once. This material consisted of peripheral blood, taken from a patient treated with photon-based radiotherapy. These receptors were obtained from a man between 35 and 55 years old with gastric cancer. CDR3s include the opening cysteine and the closing phenylalanine or tryptophan. A D gene is named only where the DNA matches it firmly. Size is stated for part of the rows, as once, few or many counts, or as a class when the clone is expanded.

clone_size,j_call,v_call,cdr3_length,d_call,cdr3_aa,cdr3_nt
NA,TRBJ1-1,TRBV5-4,18,TRBD1,CASSPRTGGYIKDTEAFF,TGTGCCAGCAGCCCAAGGACAGGGGGCTATATCAAGGACACTGAAGCTTTCTTT
NA,TRBJ1-4,TRBV5-8,16,NA,CASSFTIVRRGEKLFF,TGTGCCAGCAGCTTTACGATCGTCCGGAGGGGTGAAAAACTGTTTTTT
NA,TRBJ2-3,TRBV19,15,NA,CASSIETPSTDTQYF,TGTGCCAGTAGTATAGAGACTCCCAGCACAGATACGCAGTATTTT
few,TRBJ1-5,TRBV2,16,NA,CASSEVVAGGNQPQHF,TGTGCCAGCAGTGAAGTAGTCGCGGGGGGGAATCAGCCCCAGCATTTT
NA,TRBJ2-7,TRBV4-3,15,TRBD1,CASSLMTGAAYEQYF,TGCGCCAGCAGCCTAATGACAGGGGCGGCCTACGAGCAGTACTTC
NA,TRBJ1-2,TRBV19,15,NA,CASSIGETRDGGYTF,TGTGCCAGTAGTATAGGGGAAACTCGAGACGGAGGCTACACCTTC
NA,TRBJ2-1,TRBV5-1,17,TRBD2,CASSLAYGLASYNEQFF,TGCGCCAGCAGCTTGGCCTATGGACTAGCCTCCTACAATGAGCAGTTCTTC
NA,TRBJ1-2,TRBV6-5,13,NA,CASSLLNGGGYTF,TGTGCCAGCAGCCTATTAAATGGGGGAGGCTACACCTTC
NA,TRBJ1-4,TRBV2,14,NA,CASSDGGDDEKLFF,TGTGCCAGCAGTGATGGGGGAGATGATGAAAAACTGTTTTTT
once,TRBJ1-2,TRBV2,13,TRBD1,CASKGQGLYGYTF,TGTGCCAGCAAGGGACAGGGTCTCTATGGCTACACCTTC
NA,TRBJ1-4,TRBV6-5,13,TRBD1,CASSYSGQGELFF,TGTGCCAGCAGTTACTCCGGACAGGGGGAACTGTTTTTT
NA,TRBJ1-6,TRBV15,14,TRBD1,CATSLGTGDSPLHF,TGTGCCACCAGCCTCGGGACAGGCGATTCACCCCTCCACTTT
once,TRBJ1-4,TRBV15,15,NA,CATSRVLVGYEKLFF,TGTGCCACCAGCAGAGTCTTAGTAGGTTATGAAAAACTGTTTTTT
NA,TRBJ2-1,TRBV2,19,TRBD2,CASSEEAGGAGGFYNEQFF,TGTGCCAGCAGTGAGGAGGCCGGGGGAGCGGGGGGTTTCTACAATGAGCAGTTCTTC
NA,TRBJ2-1,TRBV19,13,NA,CASSARGYNEQFF,TGTGCCAGTAGTGCTAGGGGATACAATGAGCAGTTCTTC
few,TRBJ1-1,TRBV29-1,11,NA,CSGEDNTEAFF,TGCAGCGGGGAGGACAACACTGAAGCTTTCTTT
NA,TRBJ2-5,TRBV6-5,13,NA,CASSRAGQETQYF,TGTGCCAGCAGTCGTGCCGGCCAAGAGACCCAGTACTTC
NA,TRBJ2-7,TRBV9,15,TRBD2,CASSVGAGAAYEQYF,TGTGCCAGCAGCGTAGGAGCGGGGGCCGCCTACGAGCAGTACTTC
NA,TRBJ2-1,TRBV7-3,15,TRBD1,CASSSQGGSKGEQFF,TGTGCCAGCAGCTCACAGGGGGGTTCGAAAGGTGAGCAGTTCTTC
NA,TRBJ1-1,TRBV5-1,17,TRBD1,CASSLTIRTGSHTEAFF,TGCGCCAGCAGCTTGACAATTCGGACAGGGTCCCACACTGAAGCTTTCTTT
once,TRBJ2-7,TRBV6-6,13,TRBD1,CASIGQGSYEQYF,TGTGCCAGCATTGGACAGGGGTCCTACGAGCAGTACTTC
once,TRBJ2-7,TRBV6-1,15,NA,CASSDSATLTYEQYF,TGTGCCAGCAGTGATAGCGCAACGTTGACCTACGAGCAGTACTTC
few,TRBJ2-7,TRBV5-1,15,TRBD2,CASSLGVSAGDEQYF,TGCGCCAGCAGCTTGGGGGTATCGGCGGGAGACGAGCAGTACTTC
NA,TRBJ1-2,TRBV5-4,13,NA,CASSLGGNYGYTF,TGTGCCAGCAGCTTGGGTGGGAACTATGGCTACACCTTC
once,TRBJ2-3,TRBV11-3,14,TRBD2,CASSFRGDPDTQYF,TGTGCCAGCAGCTTTCGGGGGGATCCAGATACGCAGTATTTT
NA,TRBJ2-7,TRBV7-2,14,NA,CASSPQHSSYEQYF,TGTGCCAGCAGCCCACAGCACAGCTCCTACGAGCAGTACTTC
NA,TRBJ1-3,TRBV6-5,15,NA,CASIPPGFSGNTIYF,TGTGCCAGCATTCCGCCCGGGTTTTCTGGAAACACCATATATTTT
NA,TRBJ1-3,TRBV5-4,15,NA,CASSPDSYSGNTIYF,TGTGCCAGCAGCCCGGACAGTTACTCTGGAAACACCATATATTTT
NA,TRBJ1-2,TRBV6-5,13,NA,CASSYSADYGYTF,TGTGCCAGCAGTTACTCTGCGGACTATGGCTACACCTTC
NA,TRBJ2-3,TRBV29-1,16,TRBD2,CSVEKRGGQSGDTQYF,TGCAGCGTTGAAAAGCGGGGGGGCCAATCGGGAGATACGCAGTATTTT
NA,TRBJ1-1,TRBV6-6,14,NA,CASSYIRAGTEAFF,TGTGCCAGCAGTTACATAAGGGCGGGAACTGAAGCTTTCTTT
NA,TRBJ2-6,TRBV7-9,18,NA,CASRGEEGPSSGANVLTF,TGTGCCAGCAGGGGGGAAGAGGGGCCTAGCTCTGGGGCCAACGTCCTGACTTTC
NA,TRBJ1-2,TRBV7-9,17,NA,CASSPGRERSRGYGYTF,TGTGCCAGCAGCCCGGGGAGGGAGCGGTCGCGTGGGTATGGCTACACCTTC